The rows below give T cell receptor beta chains drawn from one sample of a study of shared clonotypes between healthy human individuals. Generated by immunoSEQ multiplex PCR, the TCRdb table keeps only in-frame clones and is missing some. The sample yields over 400,000 clones, approximately 81% seen once. The sequencing sample was made of PBMCs. These receptors were obtained from a woman aged 35 to 49 in good health. Some clones in this sample may be carry-over from other donors' samples. Each CDR3 is given without its conserved first and last residue.

TRBV4-3	TRBJ2-6	ASSGAVSGANVLT
TRBV7-3	TRBJ2-3	ASSLRAGGSRTDTQY
TRBV19	TRBJ1-1	ASSLRTGEAF
TRBV10-3	TRBJ2-7	AISDPKDRVSYEQY
TRBV15	TRBJ2-7	ATSRAGTSGTMGEQY
TRBV9	TRBJ2-1	ASSRAGLYNEQF
TRBV7-2	TRBJ2-1	ASSPSPSLAEYNEQF
TRBV7-2	TRBJ2-3	ASSSAGGTDTQY
TRBV2	TRBJ1-5	ASRLTDYSNQPQH
TRBV6-4	TRBJ1-5	ASSDSWGQPQH
TRBV6-5	TRBJ2-4	ASSYSMGALGIQY
TRBV7-8	TRBJ1-3	ASSSTGGGGNTIY
TRBV29-1	TRBJ2-7	SATAGGPDEQY
TRBV19	TRBJ1-1	ASSINNLNTEAF
TRBV9	TRBJ2-7	ATPRASYEQY
TRBV5-4	TRBJ2-1	ASSSGLAGSSYNEQF
TRBV7-8	TRBJ2-7	GSSFLRYSPYEQH
TRBV7-2	TRBJ2-5	ASSVTGETQY
TRBV10-2	TRBJ2-7	ASKGAGFYEQY
TRBV6-5	TRBJ2-2	ASSTPNTGELF